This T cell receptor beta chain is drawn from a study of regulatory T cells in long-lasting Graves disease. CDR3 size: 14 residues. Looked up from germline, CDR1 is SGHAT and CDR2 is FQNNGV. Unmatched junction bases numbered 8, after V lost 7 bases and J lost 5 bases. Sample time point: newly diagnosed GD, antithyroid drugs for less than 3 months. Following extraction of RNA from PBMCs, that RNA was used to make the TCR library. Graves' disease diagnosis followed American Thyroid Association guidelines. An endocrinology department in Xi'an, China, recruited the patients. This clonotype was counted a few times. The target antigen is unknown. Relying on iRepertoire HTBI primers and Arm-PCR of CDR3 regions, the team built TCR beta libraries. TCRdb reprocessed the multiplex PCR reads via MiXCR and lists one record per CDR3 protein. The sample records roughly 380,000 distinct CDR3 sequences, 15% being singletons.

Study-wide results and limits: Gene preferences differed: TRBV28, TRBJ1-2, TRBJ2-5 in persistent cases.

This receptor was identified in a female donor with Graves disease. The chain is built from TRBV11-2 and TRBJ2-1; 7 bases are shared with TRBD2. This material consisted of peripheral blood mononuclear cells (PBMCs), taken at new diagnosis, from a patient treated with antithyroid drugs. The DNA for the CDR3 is TGTGCCAGCAAACGGGAGGCCGGGGACAATGAGCAGTTCTTC. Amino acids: CASKREAGDNEQFF. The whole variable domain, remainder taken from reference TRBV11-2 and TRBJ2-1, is EAGVAQSPRYKIIEKRQSVAFWCNPISGHATLYWYQQILGQGPKLLIQFQNNGVVDDSQLPKDRFSAERLKGVDSTLKIQPAKLEDSAVYLCASKREAGDNEQFFGPGTRLTVL.